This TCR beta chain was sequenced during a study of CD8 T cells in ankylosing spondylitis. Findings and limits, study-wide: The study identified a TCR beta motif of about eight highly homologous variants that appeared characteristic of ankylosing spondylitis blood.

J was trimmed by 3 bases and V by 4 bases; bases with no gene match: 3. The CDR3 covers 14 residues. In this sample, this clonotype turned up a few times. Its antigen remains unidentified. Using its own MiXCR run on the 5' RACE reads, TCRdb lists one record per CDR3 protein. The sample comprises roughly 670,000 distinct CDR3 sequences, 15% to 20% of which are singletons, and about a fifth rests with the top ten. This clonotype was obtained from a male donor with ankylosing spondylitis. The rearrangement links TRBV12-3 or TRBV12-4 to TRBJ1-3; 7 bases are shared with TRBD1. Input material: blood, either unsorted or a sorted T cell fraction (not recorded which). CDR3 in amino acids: CASSWTGRGNTIYF. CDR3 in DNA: TGTGCCAGCAGTTGGACAGGCCGTGGAAACACCATATATTTT.